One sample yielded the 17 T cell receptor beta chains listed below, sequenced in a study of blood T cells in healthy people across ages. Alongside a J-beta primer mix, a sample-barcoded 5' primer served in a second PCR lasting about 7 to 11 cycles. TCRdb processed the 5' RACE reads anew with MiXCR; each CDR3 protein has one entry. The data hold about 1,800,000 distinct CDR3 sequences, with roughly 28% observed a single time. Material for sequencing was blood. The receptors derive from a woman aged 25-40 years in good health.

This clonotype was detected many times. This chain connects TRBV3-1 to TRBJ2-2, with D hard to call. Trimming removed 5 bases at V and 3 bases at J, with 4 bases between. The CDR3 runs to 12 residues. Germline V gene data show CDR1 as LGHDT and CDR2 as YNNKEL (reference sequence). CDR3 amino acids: CASSRYTGELFF. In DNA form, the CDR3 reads TGTGCCAGCAGCAGGTACACCGGGGAGCTGTTTTTT.

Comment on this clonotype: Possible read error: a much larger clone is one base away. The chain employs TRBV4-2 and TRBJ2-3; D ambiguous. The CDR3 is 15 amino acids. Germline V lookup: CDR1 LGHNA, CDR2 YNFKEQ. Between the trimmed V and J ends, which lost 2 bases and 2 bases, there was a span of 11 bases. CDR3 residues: CASSQTERPTDTQYF. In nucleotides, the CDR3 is TGTGCCAGCAGCCAAACGGAGCGACCCACAGATACGCAGTATTTT.

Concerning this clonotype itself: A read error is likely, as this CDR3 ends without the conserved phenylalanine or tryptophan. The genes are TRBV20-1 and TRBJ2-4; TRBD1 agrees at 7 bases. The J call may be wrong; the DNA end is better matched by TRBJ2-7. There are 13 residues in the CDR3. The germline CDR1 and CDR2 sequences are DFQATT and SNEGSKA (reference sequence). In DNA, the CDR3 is TGCAGTGCTAGGGGTACAGGGGCGGGCGAGCAGTACTCC. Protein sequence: CSARGTGAGEQYS.

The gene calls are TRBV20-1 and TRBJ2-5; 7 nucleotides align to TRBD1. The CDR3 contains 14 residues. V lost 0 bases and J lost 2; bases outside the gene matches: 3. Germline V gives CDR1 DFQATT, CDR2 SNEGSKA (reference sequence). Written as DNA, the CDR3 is TGCAGTGCTAGAGACGGGACAGAACAAGAGACCCAGTACTTC. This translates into CSARDGTEQETQYF.

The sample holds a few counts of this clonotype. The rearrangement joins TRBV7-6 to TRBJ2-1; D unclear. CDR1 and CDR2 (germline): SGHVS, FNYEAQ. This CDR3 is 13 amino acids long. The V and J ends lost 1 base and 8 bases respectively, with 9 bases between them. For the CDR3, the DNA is TGTGCCAGCAGCTTAGAGAGTCCCCATGAGCAGTTCTTC. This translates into CASSLESPHEQFF.

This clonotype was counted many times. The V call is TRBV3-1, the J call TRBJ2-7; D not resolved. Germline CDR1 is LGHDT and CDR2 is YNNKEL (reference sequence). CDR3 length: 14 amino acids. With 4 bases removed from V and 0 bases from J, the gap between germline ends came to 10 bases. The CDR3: CASSPTRSSYEQYF. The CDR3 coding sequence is TGTGCCAGCAGCCCCACACGGAGCTCCTACGAGCAGTACTTC.

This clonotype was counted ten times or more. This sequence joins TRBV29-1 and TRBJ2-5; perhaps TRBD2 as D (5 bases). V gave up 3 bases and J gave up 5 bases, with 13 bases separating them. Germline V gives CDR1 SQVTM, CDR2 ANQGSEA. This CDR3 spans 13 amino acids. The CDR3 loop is CSVDSGVWETQYF. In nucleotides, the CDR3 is TGCAGCGTTGATTCCGGGGTTTGGGAGACCCAGTACTTC.

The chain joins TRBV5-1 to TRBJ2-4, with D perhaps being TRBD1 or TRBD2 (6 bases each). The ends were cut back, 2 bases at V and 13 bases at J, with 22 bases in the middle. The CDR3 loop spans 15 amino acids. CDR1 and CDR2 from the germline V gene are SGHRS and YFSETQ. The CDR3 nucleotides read TGCGCCAGCAGCTTTCAGGGGACCTTACCGGGGGAGCAGTACTTC. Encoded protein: CASSFQGTLPGEQYF. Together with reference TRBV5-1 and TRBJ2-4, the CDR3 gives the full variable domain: KAGVTQTPRYLIKTRGQQVTLSCSPISGHRSVSWYQQTPGQGLQFLFEYFSETQRNKGNFPGRFSGRQFSNSRSEMNVSTLELGDSALYLCASSFQGTLPGEQYFGAGTRLSVL.

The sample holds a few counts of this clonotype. CDR3 protein: CASSLAFRQYEQYF. The CDR3 region has the DNA TGCGCCAGCAGCTTGGCCTTCCGCCAGTACGAGCAGTACTTC. The chain links TRBV5-1 to TRBJ2-1; D ambiguous. The better agreement between TRBJ2-7 and the DNA end casts doubt on the J call. CDR1 is SGHRS, CDR2 YFSETQ, per germline. This CDR3 spans 14 amino acids.

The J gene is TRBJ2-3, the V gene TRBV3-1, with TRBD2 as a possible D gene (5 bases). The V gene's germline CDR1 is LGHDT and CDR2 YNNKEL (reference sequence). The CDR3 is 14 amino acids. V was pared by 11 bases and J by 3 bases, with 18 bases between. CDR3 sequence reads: CASRRASSTDTQYF. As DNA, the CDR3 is TGTGCCTCTCGACGGGCTAGCTCTACAGATACGCAGTATTTT.

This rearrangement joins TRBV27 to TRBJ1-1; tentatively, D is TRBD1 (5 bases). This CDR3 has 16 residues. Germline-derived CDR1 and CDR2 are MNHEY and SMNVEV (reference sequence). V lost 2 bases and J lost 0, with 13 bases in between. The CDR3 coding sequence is TGTGCCAGCAGTTTAAAGTGGGGCCTCATGAACACTGAAGCTTTCTTT. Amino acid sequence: CASSLKWGLMNTEAFF.

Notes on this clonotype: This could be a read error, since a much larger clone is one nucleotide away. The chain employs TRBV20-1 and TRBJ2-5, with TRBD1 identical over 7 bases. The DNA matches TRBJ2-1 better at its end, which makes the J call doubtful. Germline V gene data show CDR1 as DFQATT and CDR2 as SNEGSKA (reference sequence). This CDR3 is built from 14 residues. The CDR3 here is CSASQGTAYETQFF. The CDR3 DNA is TGCAGTGCTAGTCAGGGGACAGCGTATGAGACCCAGTTCTTC.

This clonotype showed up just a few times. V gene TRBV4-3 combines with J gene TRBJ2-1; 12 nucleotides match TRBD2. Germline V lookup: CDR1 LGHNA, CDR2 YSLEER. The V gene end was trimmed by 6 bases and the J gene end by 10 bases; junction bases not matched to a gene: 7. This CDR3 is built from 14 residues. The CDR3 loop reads CASRPSGRVGEQFF. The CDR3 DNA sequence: TGCGCCAGCAGACCTAGCGGGAGGGTGGGCGAGCAGTTCTTC.

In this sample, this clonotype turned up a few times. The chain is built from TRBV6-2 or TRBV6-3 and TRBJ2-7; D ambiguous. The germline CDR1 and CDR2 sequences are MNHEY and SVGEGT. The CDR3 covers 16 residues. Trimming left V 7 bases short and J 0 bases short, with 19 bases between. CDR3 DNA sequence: TGTGCCAGCACGGTTGGAATTATTTCTAGCTCCTACGAGCAGTACTTC. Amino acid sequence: CASTVGIISSSYEQYF.

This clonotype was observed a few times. CDR3 DNA: TGCGCCAGCAGCGAGCGACGGAACTACAACTACGAGCAGTACTTC. Translation: CASSERRNYNYEQYF. J is TRBJ2-7 and V is TRBV5-1, with no clear D. This CDR3 has 15 amino acids. V was shortened by 4 bases and J by 3 bases, with 17 bases between the two germline ends. From germline, CDR1 is SGHRS and CDR2 YFSETQ. Full variable domain (outside the CDR3, taken from reference TRBV5-1 and TRBJ2-7): KAGVTQTPRYLIKTRGQQVTLSCSPISGHRSVSWYQQTPGQGLQFLFEYFSETQRNKGNFPGRFSGRQFSNSRSEMNVSTLELGDSALYLCASSERRNYNYEQYFGPGTRLTVT.

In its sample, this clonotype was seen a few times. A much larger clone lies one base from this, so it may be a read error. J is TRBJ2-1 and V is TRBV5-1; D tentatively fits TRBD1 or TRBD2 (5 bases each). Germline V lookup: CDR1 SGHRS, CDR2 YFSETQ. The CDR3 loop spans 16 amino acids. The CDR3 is CASSTGAGIWYNGQFF. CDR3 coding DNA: TGCGCCAGCAGCACCGGGGCCGGCATTTGGTACAATGGGCAGTTCTTC.

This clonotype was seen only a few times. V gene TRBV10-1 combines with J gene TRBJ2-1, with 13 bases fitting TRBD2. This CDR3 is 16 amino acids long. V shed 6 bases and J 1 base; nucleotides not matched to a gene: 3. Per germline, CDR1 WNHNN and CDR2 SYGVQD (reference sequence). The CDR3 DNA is TGCGCCAGCAGCCCGGGACTAGCGGGGTCCTACAATGAGCAGTTCTTC. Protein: CASSPGLAGSYNEQFF.